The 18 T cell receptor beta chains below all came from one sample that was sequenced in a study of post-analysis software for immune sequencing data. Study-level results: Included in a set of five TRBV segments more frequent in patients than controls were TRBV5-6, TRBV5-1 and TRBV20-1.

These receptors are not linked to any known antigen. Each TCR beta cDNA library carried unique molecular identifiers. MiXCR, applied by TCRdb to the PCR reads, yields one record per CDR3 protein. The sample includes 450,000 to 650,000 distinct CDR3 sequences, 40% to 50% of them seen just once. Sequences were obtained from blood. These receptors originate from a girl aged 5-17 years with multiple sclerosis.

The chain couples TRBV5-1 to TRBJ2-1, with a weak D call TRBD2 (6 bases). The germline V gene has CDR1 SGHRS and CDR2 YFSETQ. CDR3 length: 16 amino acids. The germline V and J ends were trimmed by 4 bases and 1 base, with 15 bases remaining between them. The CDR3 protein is CASSPISGPSYNEQFF. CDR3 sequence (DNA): TGCGCCAGCAGCCCGATTAGCGGTCCTTCCTACAATGAGCAGTTCTTC.

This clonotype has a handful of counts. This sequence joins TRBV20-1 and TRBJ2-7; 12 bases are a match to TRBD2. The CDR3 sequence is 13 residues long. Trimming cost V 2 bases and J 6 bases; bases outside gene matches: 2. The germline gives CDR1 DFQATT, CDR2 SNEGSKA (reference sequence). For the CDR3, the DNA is TGCAGTGCTAGACCGGGACTAGCGGGCGAGCAGTACTTC. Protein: CSARPGLAGEQYF.

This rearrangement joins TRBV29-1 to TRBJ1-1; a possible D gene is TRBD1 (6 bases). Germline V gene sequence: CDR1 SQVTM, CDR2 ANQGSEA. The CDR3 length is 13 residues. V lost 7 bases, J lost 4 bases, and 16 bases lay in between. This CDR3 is CSADRGAGTEAFF. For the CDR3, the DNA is TGCAGCGCTGACCGGGGGGCTGGCACTGAAGCTTTCTTT.

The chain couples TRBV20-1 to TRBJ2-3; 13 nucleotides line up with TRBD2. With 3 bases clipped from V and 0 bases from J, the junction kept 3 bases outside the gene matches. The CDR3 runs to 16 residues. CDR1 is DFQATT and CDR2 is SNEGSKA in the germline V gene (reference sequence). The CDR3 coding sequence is TGCAGTGCTAGGGGGACTAGCGGGGTGAGCACAGATACGCAGTATTTT. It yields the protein CSARGTSGVSTDTQYF.

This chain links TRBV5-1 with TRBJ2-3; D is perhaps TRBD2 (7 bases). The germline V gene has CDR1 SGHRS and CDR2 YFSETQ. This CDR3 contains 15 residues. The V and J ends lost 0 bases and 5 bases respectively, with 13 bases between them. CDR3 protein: CASSLDRRGGDTQYF. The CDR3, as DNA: TGCGCCAGCAGCTTGGATCGAAGGGGGGGAGATACGCAGTATTTT.

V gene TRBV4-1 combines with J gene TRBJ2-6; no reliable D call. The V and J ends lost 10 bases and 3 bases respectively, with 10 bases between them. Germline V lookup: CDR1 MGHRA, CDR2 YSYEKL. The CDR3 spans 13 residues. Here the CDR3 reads CAILPVGANVLTF. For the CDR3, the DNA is TGCGCCATCCTCCCGGTTGGGGCCAACGTCCTGACTTTC.

The CDR3 loop reads CASSLGLAGAPSYEQYF. In nucleotides, the CDR3 is TGCGCCAGCAGCTTGGGGCTAGCGGGAGCGCCATCATACGAGCAGTACTTC. V usage is TRBV5-1 and J usage is TRBJ2-7; 10 bases match TRBD2. The CDR3 sequence is 17 residues long. The J segment lost 4 bases and the V segment lost 0 bases, leaving 10 bases of the junction unmatched. Germline V gene sequence: CDR1 SGHRS, CDR2 YFSETQ.

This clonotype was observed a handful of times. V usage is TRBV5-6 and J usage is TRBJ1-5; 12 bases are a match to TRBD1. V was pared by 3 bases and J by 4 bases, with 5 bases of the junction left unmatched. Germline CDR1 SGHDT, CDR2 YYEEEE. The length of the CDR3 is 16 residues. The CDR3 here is CASSSGQGARNQPQHF. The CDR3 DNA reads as TGTGCCAGCAGCTCGGGACAGGGGGCTCGAAATCAGCCCCAGCATTTT.

This CDR3 reads CASTLKGEQYF. In nucleotides, the CDR3 is TGCGCCAGCACCCTTAAAGGCGAGCAGTACTTC. The rearrangement uses TRBV5-1 and TRBJ2-7; D ambiguous. This CDR3 comprises 11 residues. CDR1 and CDR2 from the germline V gene are SGHRS and YFSETQ. V shed 6 bases and J shed 6 bases, with 10 bases lying between them.

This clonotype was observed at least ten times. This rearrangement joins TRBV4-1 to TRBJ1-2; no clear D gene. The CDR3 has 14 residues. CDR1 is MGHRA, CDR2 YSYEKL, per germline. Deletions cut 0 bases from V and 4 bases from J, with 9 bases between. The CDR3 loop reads CASSQESDSYGYTF. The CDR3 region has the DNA TGCGCCAGCAGCCAAGAATCGGACTCCTATGGCTACACCTTC.

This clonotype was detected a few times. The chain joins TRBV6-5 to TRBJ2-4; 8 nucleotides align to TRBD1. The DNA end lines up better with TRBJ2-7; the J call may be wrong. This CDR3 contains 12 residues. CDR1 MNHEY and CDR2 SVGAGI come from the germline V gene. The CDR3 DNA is TGTGCCACCTGGACAGGGACCAGCGAGCAGTACTTC. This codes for CATWTGTSEQYF.

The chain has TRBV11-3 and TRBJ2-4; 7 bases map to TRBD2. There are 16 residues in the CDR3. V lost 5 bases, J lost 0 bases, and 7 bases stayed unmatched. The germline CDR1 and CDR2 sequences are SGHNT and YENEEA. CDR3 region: CASSPGGGVAKNIQYF. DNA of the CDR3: TGTGCCAGCAGCCCGGGGGGAGGGGTAGCCAAAAACATTCAGTACTTC.

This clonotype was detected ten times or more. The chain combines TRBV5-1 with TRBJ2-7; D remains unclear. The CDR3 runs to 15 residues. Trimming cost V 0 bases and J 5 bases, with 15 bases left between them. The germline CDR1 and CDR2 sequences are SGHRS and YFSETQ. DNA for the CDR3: TGCGCCAGCAGCTTGGGAACTACTTTTGGGGACGAGCAGTACTTC. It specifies CASSLGTTFGDEQYF.

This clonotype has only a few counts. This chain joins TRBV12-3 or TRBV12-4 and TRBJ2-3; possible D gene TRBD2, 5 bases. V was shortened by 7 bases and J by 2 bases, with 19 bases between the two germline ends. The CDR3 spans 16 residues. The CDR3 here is CASTSIPLDFTDTQYF. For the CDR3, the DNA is TGTGCCAGCACCTCAATCCCCCTGGACTTCACAGATACGCAGTATTTT.

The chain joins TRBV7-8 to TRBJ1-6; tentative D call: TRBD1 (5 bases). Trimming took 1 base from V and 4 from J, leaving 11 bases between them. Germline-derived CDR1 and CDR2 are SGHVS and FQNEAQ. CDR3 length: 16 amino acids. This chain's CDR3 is CASSLEDTPYNSPLHF. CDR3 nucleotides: TGTGCCAGCAGCTTAGAGGACACCCCGTATAATTCACCCCTCCACTTT.

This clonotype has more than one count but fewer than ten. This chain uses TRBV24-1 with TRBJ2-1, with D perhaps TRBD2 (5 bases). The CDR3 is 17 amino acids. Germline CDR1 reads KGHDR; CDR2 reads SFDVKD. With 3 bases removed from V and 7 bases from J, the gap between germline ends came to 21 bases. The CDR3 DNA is TGTGCCACCAGTGATCCCGCTAGCACATCTCCCGGGAATGAGCAGTTCTTC. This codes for CATSDPASTSPGNEQFF.

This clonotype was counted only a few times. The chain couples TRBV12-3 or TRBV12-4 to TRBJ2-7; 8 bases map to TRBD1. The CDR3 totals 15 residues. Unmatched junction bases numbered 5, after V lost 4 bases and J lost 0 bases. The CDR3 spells CASSSFDRGSYEQYF. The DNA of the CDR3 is TGTGCCAGCAGTTCCTTCGACAGGGGCTCCTACGAGCAGTACTTC.

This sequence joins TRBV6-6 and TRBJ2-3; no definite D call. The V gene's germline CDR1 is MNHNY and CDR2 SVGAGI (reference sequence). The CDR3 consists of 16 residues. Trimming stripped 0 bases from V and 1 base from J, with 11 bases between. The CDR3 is CASSYSALARTDTQYF. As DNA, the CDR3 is TGTGCCAGCAGTTACTCCGCCTTAGCCCGCACAGATACGCAGTATTTT.